This T cell receptor beta chain was identified during a study of tumor and adjacent non-tumor tissue in lung cancer. Overall study context: Histology: about a dozen adenocarcinoma, a couple of squamous cell carcinoma, 1 small cell lung cancer. Study-wide results and caveats: TCR diversity was significantly greater in tumor than normal lung tissue. Tumor repertoires had a smaller top 100 clone share than normal lung. Higher tumor TCR diversity was associated with shorter survival.

The template was RNA from unsorted bulk tissue. The normal lung tissue was taken more than 3 cm from the tumor edge. CDR3 length equals 14 residues. Germline CDR1 MNHNS, CDR2 SASEGT. The ends were cut back, 4 bases at V and 7 bases at J, with 16 bases in the middle. This clonotype was counted a single time. The antigen is not known. This CDR3 fails to terminate in the conserved phenylalanine or tryptophan, so it likely reflects a read error. The library came from three nested PCR rounds adapted from ARM-PCR protocols. TCRdb independently ran MiXCR on the multiplex PCR reads; one entry per CDR3 protein. The sample has some 70,000 distinct CDR3 sequences, around two thirds seen once.

V gene TRBV6-1 combines with J gene TRBJ2-5, with unresolved D. The sample consisted of distant non-tumor lung tissue. The sequence came from a woman between 50 and 59 years old with non-small cell lung cancer. CDR3 in amino acids: CASSVDNGSGTQYL. The CDR3 bases are TGTGCCAGCAGTGTCGACAATGGTAGTGGGACCCAGTACTTA.